Below, 21 T cell receptor beta chains from the same sample are listed, as sequenced in a study of Ad26.COV2.S vaccination and SARS-CoV-2 variants. Treatment here: about 20 received Ad26.COV2.S at low or high dose, single or two shots; about 5 received placebo; per-sample allocation not given. Sampling was performed 63 days after the first vaccine or placebo injection. Produced via immunoSEQ multiplex PCR; TCRdb's table is partial and in-frame only. The repertoire holds roughly 320,000 clones, with about 85% as singletons. Specimen: peripheral blood, collected in a trial of Ad26.COV2.S vaccine versus placebo. These TCRs come from a person between 18 and 59 years old who received the Ad26.COV2.S COVID-19 vaccine or a placebo.

The chain combines TRBV29-1 with TRBJ2-1, with D hard to call. V dropped 7 bases and J dropped 3 bases, with 7 bases sitting between them. Germline CDR1 is SQVTM and CDR2 is ANQGSEA. This CDR3 spans 11 amino acids. The CDR3 DNA sequence: TGCAGCGGATTACTCTACAATGAGCAGTTCTTC. It codes for CSGLLYNEQFF.

This chain's CDR3 is CASSLGLRGANTDTQYF. DNA of the CDR3: TGTGCCAGCAGCTTAGGGTTGCGGGGGGCAAACACAGATACGCAGTATTTT. The V call is TRBV7-2, the J call TRBJ2-3; TRBD2 aligns across 8 bases. V was clipped by 1 base and J by 2 bases; unmatched bases: 8. The length of the CDR3 is 17 residues. Germline CDR1 SGHTA, CDR2 FQGNSA.

The rearrangement uses TRBV5-1 and TRBJ2-3; 10 bases align to TRBD2. V dropped 3 bases and J dropped 8; count of bases not matched to a gene: 6. This CDR3 is built from 14 residues. The germline CDR1 and CDR2 sequences are SGHRS and YFSETQ. CDR3 DNA sequence: TGCGCCAGCAGCTCTAGCGGGGGAGAGGGTACGCAGTATTTT. Protein sequence: CASSSSGGEGTQYF.

The chain has TRBV23-1 and TRBJ2-3; a weak D match, TRBD2 (6 bases). Being an ORF, TRBV23-1 has a function that is uncertain. Trimming pared 0 bases from V and 4 bases from J, leaving 14 bases between. This CDR3 comprises 16 residues. CDR3 DNA: TGCGCCAGCAGTCAATCGAAGGGACTCGATTCAGATACGCAGTATTTT. It yields the protein CASSQSKGLDSDTQYF.

The J gene is TRBJ2-2, the V gene TRBV24-1; D is possibly TRBD1 (6 bases). V lost 9 bases and J lost 6, with 16 bases in between. In germline, CDR1 is KGHDR, CDR2 SFDVKD. The CDR3 is 14 amino acids. The CDR3 DNA is TGTGCCACCTCAGGACAGTGGAGTCCCGGGGAGCTGTTTTTT. Protein sequence: CATSGQWSPGELFF.

The chain carries TRBV2 and TRBJ1-5; D uncertain. The V gene's germline CDR1 is SNHLY and CDR2 FYNNEI. Trimming took off 3 bases at V and 5 bases at J, with 5 bases between the two ends. The CDR3 consists of 12 residues. The CDR3 region has the DNA TGTGCCAGCAGTGATCCGGATCAGCCCCAGCATTTT. Translated, it gives CASSDPDQPQHF. Full variable domain (outside the CDR3, taken from reference TRBV2 and TRBJ1-5): EPEVTQTPSHQVTQMGQEVILRCVPISNHLYFYWYRQILGQKVEFLVSFYNNEISEKSEIFDDQFSVERPDGSNFTLKIRSTKLEDSAMYFCASSDPDQPQHFGDGTRLSIL.

DNA for the CDR3: TGTGCCAGCAGCAAGTGGGAATCCGGGGAGCTGTTTTTT. Translating it yields CASSKWESGELFF. J is TRBJ2-2 and V is TRBV21-1. TRBV21-1 is reported as a pseudogene. The CDR3 length is 13 residues.

The chain couples TRBV6-6 to TRBJ2-7; D ambiguous. The CDR3 is made up of 13 amino acids. V was pared by 0 bases and J by 4 bases, with 7 bases between. CDR1 is MNHNY, CDR2 SVGAGI, per germline (reference sequence). CDR3 loop: CASSYSPIYEQYF. The CDR3 DNA sequence: TGTGCCAGCAGTTACTCTCCGATTTACGAGCAGTACTTC.

This rearrangement joins TRBV5-4 to TRBJ1-2, with 9 bases fitting TRBD1. The trim removed 4 bases at V and 2 bases at J, leaving 12 bases unmatched. The germline V gene has CDR1 SGHNT and CDR2 YYREEE (reference sequence). The CDR3 contains 17 residues. The CDR3 spells CASSPMIPGQGNYGYTF. DNA of the CDR3: TGTGCCAGCAGCCCGATGATCCCGGGACAGGGAAACTATGGCTACACCTTC.

V gene TRBV28 combines with J gene TRBJ1-2; D call uncertain. Deletions cut 7 bases from V and 3 bases from J, with 15 bases between. The CDR3 extends over 14 amino acids. CDR1 MDHEN and CDR2 SYDVKM come from the germline V gene. DNA of the CDR3: TGTGCCAGCACTCCATGGGAAGACGACTATGGCTACACCTTC. This gives the protein CASTPWEDDYGYTF.

The chain has TRBV28 and TRBJ2-5, with 9 bases fitting TRBD2. The ends lost 7 bases at V and 1 base at J; junction bases unmatched: 4. The CDR3 loop spans 14 amino acids. The germline gives CDR1 MDHEN, CDR2 SYDVKM. CDR3 nucleotides: TGTGCCAGCAACTTAGCGGGGGTCCAAGAGACCCAGTACTTC. It codes for CASNLAGVQETQYF.

This clone turned up a few times. The rearrangement uses TRBV7-9 and TRBJ1-2; 10 bases are shared with TRBD1. This CDR3 is 15 amino acids long. Germline V gene sequence: CDR1 SEHNR, CDR2 FQNEAQ (reference sequence). The trim removed 0 bases at V and 4 bases at J, leaving 2 bases unmatched. CDR3 sequence (DNA): TGTGCCAGCAGCTTAGCGACAGGGGGCCTCTATGGCTACACCTTC. Translation gives CASSLATGGLYGYTF.

This sequence joins TRBV5-4 and TRBJ2-2, with D perhaps matching TRBD1 (6 bases). Germline V gives CDR1 SGHNT, CDR2 YYREEE (reference sequence). The V and J ends lost 1 base and 4 bases respectively, with 11 bases between them. The CDR3 covers 15 residues. The CDR3 is CASSLYREGTGELFF. CDR3 sequence (DNA): TGTGCCAGCAGCTTGTACAGGGAAGGCACCGGGGAGCTGTTTTTT.

The chain employs TRBV2 and TRBJ2-5; 8 bases are shared with TRBD2. Trimming at V came to 6 bases and at J to 3 bases, leaving 3 bases not matched to a gene. The CDR3 is 13 residues long. Germline CDR1 SNHLY, CDR2 FYNNEI. CDR3 coding DNA: TGTGCCAGCAGGCTAGCGGGTGAAGAGACCCAGTACTTC. Translation gives CASRLAGEETQYF.

This clone appeared once. V is TRBV18 and J is TRBJ2-3; 9 nucleotides align to TRBD1. The CDR3 covers 15 residues. V trimming: 0 bases; J trimming: 6 bases; junction bases outside the gene matches: 4. The germline V gene has CDR1 KGHSH and CDR2 LQKENI. CDR3 DNA: TGTGCCAGCTCACCACCCCCCGGGACAGGGGATACGCAGTATTTT. Protein sequence: CASSPPPGTGDTQYF.

The rearrangement joins TRBV15 to TRBJ2-3, with D tentatively TRBD1 or TRBD2 (5 bases each). The CDR3 consists of 15 residues. Trimming left V 5 bases short and J 0 bases short, with 12 bases between. CDR1 and CDR2 (germline): LNHNV, YYDKDF (reference sequence). The CDR3 here is CATSGGEWSTDTQYF. For the CDR3, the DNA is TGTGCCACCAGCGGGGGTGAATGGAGCACAGATACGCAGTATTTT.

The chain uses TRBV27 and TRBJ2-5; D not certain. Trimming removed 5 bases from V and 9 bases from J, with 22 bases in between. The length of the CDR3 is 15 residues. Germline V lookup: CDR1 MNHEY, CDR2 SMNVEV (reference sequence). CDR3 in amino acids: CASSKGWKASLPQYF. The CDR3 coding sequence is TGTGCCAGCAGTAAAGGTTGGAAGGCCAGCTTGCCCCAGTACTTC.

The chain combines TRBV4-1 with TRBJ2-5; D is ambiguous. Trimming took off 0 bases at V and 5 bases at J, with 10 bases between the two ends. This CDR3 is 14 amino acids long. CDR1 is MGHRA, CDR2 YSYEKL, per germline. The DNA for the CDR3 is TGCGCCAGCAGCCAAGACCGGGCGGCGGAGACCCAGTACTTC. It specifies CASSQDRAAETQYF.

The V and J genes are TRBV7-9 and TRBJ1-1; D not resolved. This CDR3 contains 12 residues. Germline V gene data show CDR1 as SEHNR and CDR2 as FQNEAQ (reference sequence). V was trimmed by 3 bases and J by 1 base, leaving 3 bases between them. The CDR3 spells CASSLENTEAFF. For the CDR3, the DNA is TGTGCCAGCAGCTTGGAGAACACTGAAGCTTTCTTT.

The chain recombines TRBV19 with TRBJ1-5; no clear D gene. Germline CDR1 reads LNHDA; CDR2 reads SQIVND (reference sequence). The CDR3 has 13 residues. Trimming took 7 bases from V and 4 from J, leaving 11 bases between them. The chain's CDR3 is CASTGRRNQPQHF. The CDR3 nucleotides are TGTGCCAGTACTGGGCGGAGAAATCAGCCCCAGCATTTT.

V and J are TRBV3-1 (or the pseudogene TRBV3-2) and TRBJ1-5; D not certain. CDR3 length: 16 residues. Trimming left V 0 bases short and J 4 bases short, with 13 bases between. Germline V lookup: CDR1 LGHDT, CDR2 YNNKEL (reference sequence). In DNA form, the CDR3 reads TGTGCCAGCAGCCAAGATCCGGATAGGGCAAATCAGCCCCAGCATTTT. Translation: CASSQDPDRANQPQHF.